These T cell receptor beta chains were read from a single sample in a study of T cells in Graves' hyperthyroidism and ophthalmopathy. Each CDR3 protein gets one entry after TCRdb re-called the multiplex PCR reads with MiXCR. The table has 300,000 to 450,000 distinct CDR3 sequences, around 16% seen once. The source material was blood. These receptors were obtained from a woman under 30 with Graves' hyperthyroidism that later progressed to Graves' ophthalmopathy. Each CDR3 is given with its conserved first and last residue. Each record gives: J gene, clone size, V gene, D gene, CDR3 DNA, CDR3 protein. A D gene is named only where the DNA matches it firmly. Not all rows give a size; the values are once, few, many and, for expanded clones, a class.

>TRBJ2-2|few|TRBV11-2|TRBD2
TGTGCCAGCAGCTCTGTAGCGGGAGGCCGCACCGGGGAGCTGTTTTTT
CASSSVAGGRTGELFF
>TRBJ2-7|many|TRBV5-1|NA
TGTGCCAGCAGCTTAGTGAGTAGCTACGAGCAGTACTTC
CASSLVSSYEQYF
>TRBJ2-7|few|TRBV7-3|TRBD1
TGTGCCAGCAGCCCAAGGGGTACAGGGGTGAACTACGAGCAGTACTTC
CASSPRGTGVNYEQYF
>TRBJ1-1|many|TRBV12-3/TRBV12-4|TRBD1
TGTGCCAGCAGTTCCTCAGGGGGGGCTAAGGAAGCTTTCTTT
CASSSSGGAKEAFF
>TRBJ2-1|few|TRBV4-3|TRBD2
TGCGCCAGCAGCCAAGATGGGGGGGTGGACACAGAGCAGTTCTTC
CASSQDGGVDTEQFF
>TRBJ2-1|NA|TRBV29-1|TRBD2
TGCAGCCTTGCCTTATTTGGGGGAGGGGAGCAGTTCTTC
CSLALFGGGEQFF
>TRBJ2-2|once|TRBV10-3|TRBD2
TGTGCCGTCACGGCGGGGGGGTCGGGCACCGGGGAGCTGTTTTTT
CAVTAGGSGTGELFF
>TRBJ2-2|NA|TRBV6-1|NA
TGTGCCAGCAGGGACGACAGGTTTGGGACCGGGGAGCTGTTTTTT
CASRDDRFGTGELFF
>TRBJ2-5|few|TRBV5-1|TRBD1
TGCGCCAGCGGCCGGGGACAGAGCCAAGAGACCCAGTACTTC
CASGRGQSQETQYF
>TRBJ2-5|many|TRBV7-6|NA
TGTGCCAGCAGCTTGGGATCTAAGGGGGAGACCCAGTACTTC
CASSLGSKGETQYF
>TRBJ2-7|many|TRBV28|NA
TGTGCCAGCAGTTTACGGGGGTTTACCTACGAGCAGTACTTC
CASSLRGFTYEQYF
>TRBJ2-5|few|TRBV4-2|TRBD2
TGTGCCAGCAGCCAGATGTCGGTGGGACTACAAGAGACCCAGTACTTC
CASSQMSVGLQETQYF
>TRBJ2-7|NA|TRBV9|NA
TGTGCCAGCAGCGGCCGACAATGGGAAGTCTGCGGGTTTATATCCTACGAGCAGTACTTC
CASSGRQWEVCGFISYEQYF
>TRBJ1-1|NA|TRBV29-1|TRBD1
TGCAGCGTTGAGGACAGGGGGTGGACTAACACTGAAGCTTTCTTT
CSVEDRGWTNTEAFF
>TRBJ2-6|many|TRBV13|TRBD1
TGTGCCAGCAGCTCTCGGACAGGCAGCTCTGGGGCCAACGTCCTGACTTTC
CASSSRTGSSGANVLTF
>TRBJ2-1|NA|TRBV7-3|TRBD2
TGTGCCAGCAGCTTAGGCGGCGGGAGGTCCAGCTATGAGCAGTTCTTC
CASSLGGGRSSYEQFF
>TRBJ1-1|many|TRBV11-2|NA
TGTGCCAGCAGCTTTTATGCGGCGACTGAAGCTTTCTTT
CASSFYAATEAFF
>TRBJ2-3|NA|TRBV24-1|TRBD1
TGTGCCACCCAGGGGCAGTGGGACAGCGCAGATACGCAGTATTTT
CATQGQWDSADTQYF
>TRBJ2-3|once|TRBV28|NA
TGTGCCGGCAGCTCCCGAACAGATACGCAGTATTTT
CAGSSRTDTQYF
>TRBJ2-2|many|TRBV7-3|NA
TGTGCCAGCAGCTTGGGGACAACCACCGGGGAGCTGTTTTTT
CASSLGTTTGELFF
>TRBJ2-1|NA|TRBV6-1|NA
TGTGCCAGCAGTGAACTAAAGGGATCCTCCTACAATGAGCAGTTCTTC
CASSELKGSSYNEQFF
>TRBJ1-3|many|TRBV6-1|NA
TGTGCCAGCTCAGGGGACTCTGGAAACACCATATATTTT
CASSGDSGNTIYF
>TRBJ2-1|many|TRBV28|TRBD2
TGTGCCAGCAGTTACGGGGAGGGTGGTTACAATGAGCAGTTCTTC
CASSYGEGGYNEQFF
>TRBJ1-1|few|TRBV5-5|NA
TGTGCCAGCAGCTTGGTCCGAACTGAAGCTTTCTTT
CASSLVRTEAFF
>TRBJ2-1|many|TRBV12-3/TRBV12-4|NA
TGTGCCAGCAGTCCAACTGACGGAAACAATGAGCAGTTCTTC
CASSPTDGNNEQFF
>TRBJ2-5|few|TRBV18|TRBD1
TGTGCCAGCTCACCTGCGCCGGGGACAGGGATAGAGACCCAGTACTTC
CASSPAPGTGIETQYF
>TRBJ2-1|few|TRBV5-6|NA
TGTGCCAGCAGCTTGGAGCGTGAGCAGTTCTTC
CASSLEREQFF
>TRBJ2-7|many|TRBV6-2/TRBV6-3|NA
TGTGCCAGCAGTTACAGTGCCTACGAGCAGTACTTC
CASSYSAYEQYF
>TRBJ1-1|many|TRBV6-1|NA
TGTGCCAGCCAAAAGAGGGGTTTGAACACTGAAGCTTTCTTT
CASQKRGLNTEAFF
>TRBJ1-2|many|TRBV29-1|TRBD1
TGCAGCGTTCCAAGGGGACAGGGCGCTCCTAACTATGGCTACACCTTC
CSVPRGQGAPNYGYTF
>TRBJ2-5|NA|TRBV10-3|TRBD2
TGTGCCATCAGTGAGCGGGAGGGCCGGGAGACCCAGTACTTC
CAISEREGRETQYF
>TRBJ2-2|NA|TRBV3-1|NA
TGTGCCAGCAGCCAAGCCCCCGGGGAGCTGTTTTTT
CASSQAPGELFF
>TRBJ2-1|NA|TRBV6-1|TRBD2
TGTGCCAGCAGTGAAAGCAGCGGGAGGGCCGAGGAGCAGTTCTTC
CASSESSGRAEEQFF
>TRBJ2-4|many|TRBV20-1|TRBD1
TGCAGTGCTCCGACAGGGCCTTCCTCCATAGCCAAAAACATTCAGTACTTC
CSAPTGPSSIAKNIQYF
>TRBJ1-2|few|TRBV6-1|NA
TGTGCCAGCAGGGCATTAAGGGGAGATAACTATGGCTACACCTTC
CASRALRGDNYGYTF
>TRBJ2-1|many|TRBV20-1|TRBD2
TGCAGTGCTACCACTAGCGGGGCATACAATGAGCAGTTCTTC
CSATTSGAYNEQFF